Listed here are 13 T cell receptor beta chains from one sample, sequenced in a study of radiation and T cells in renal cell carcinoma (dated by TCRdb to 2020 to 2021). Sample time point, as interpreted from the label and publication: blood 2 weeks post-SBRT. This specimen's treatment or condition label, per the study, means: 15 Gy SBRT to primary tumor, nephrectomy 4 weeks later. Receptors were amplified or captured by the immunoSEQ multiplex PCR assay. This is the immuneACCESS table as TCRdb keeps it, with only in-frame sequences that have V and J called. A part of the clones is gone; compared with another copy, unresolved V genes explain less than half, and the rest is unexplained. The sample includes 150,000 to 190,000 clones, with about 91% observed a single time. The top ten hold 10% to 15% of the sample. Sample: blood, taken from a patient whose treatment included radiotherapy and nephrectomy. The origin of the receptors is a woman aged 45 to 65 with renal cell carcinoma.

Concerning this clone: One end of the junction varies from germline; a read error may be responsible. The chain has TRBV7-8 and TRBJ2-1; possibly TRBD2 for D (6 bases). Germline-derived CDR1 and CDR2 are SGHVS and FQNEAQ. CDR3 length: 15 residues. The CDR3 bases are TGTGCCAGCAGCCTAGCGCGGGCCCCACCCAATGAGCAGTTCTTC. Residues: CASSLARAPPNEQFF.

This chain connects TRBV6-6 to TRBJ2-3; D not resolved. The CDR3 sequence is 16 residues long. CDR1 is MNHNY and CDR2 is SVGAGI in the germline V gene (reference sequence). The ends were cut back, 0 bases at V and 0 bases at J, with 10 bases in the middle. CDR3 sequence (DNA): TGTGCCAGCAGTTACTCGTTACAAGATAGCACAGATACGCAGTATTTT. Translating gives CASSYSLQDSTDTQYF.

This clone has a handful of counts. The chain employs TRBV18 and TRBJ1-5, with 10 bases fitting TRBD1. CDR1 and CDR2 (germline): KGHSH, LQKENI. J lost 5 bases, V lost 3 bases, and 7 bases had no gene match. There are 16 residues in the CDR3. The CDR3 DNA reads TGTGCCAGCTCACCTTTGGGGACAGGGGACGATCAGCCCCAGCATTTT. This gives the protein CASSPLGTGDDQPQHF.

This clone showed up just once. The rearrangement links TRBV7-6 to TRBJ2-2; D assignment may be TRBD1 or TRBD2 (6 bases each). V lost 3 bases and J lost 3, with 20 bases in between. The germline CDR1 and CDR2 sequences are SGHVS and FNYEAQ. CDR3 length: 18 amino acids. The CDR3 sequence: CASSFPPEGGEYTGELFF. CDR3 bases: TGTGCCAGCAGCTTCCCCCCCGAGGGGGGCGAGTACACCGGGGAGCTGTTTTTT.

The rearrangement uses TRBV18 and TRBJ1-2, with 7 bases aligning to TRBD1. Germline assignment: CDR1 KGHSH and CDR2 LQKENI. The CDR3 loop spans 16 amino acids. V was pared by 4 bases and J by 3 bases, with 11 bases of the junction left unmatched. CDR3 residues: CASSLPTGWGDYGYTF. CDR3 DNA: TGTGCCAGCTCACTACCGACAGGGTGGGGCGACTATGGCTACACCTTC.

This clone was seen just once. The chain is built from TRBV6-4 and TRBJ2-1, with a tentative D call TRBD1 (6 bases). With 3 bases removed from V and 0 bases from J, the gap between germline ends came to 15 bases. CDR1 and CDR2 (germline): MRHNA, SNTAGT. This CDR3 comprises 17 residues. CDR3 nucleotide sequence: TGTGCCAGCAGTGAATTTCAGGGGTCAAGCTCCTACAATGAGCAGTTCTTC. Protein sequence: CASSEFQGSSSYNEQFF.

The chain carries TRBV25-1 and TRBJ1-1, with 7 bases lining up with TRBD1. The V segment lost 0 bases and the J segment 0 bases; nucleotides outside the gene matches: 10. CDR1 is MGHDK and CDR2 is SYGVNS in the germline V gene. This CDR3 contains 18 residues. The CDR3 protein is CASSEYAPRGRMNTEAFF. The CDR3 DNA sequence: TGTGCCAGCAGTGAATATGCCCCCAGGGGGAGGATGAACACTGAAGCTTTCTTT.

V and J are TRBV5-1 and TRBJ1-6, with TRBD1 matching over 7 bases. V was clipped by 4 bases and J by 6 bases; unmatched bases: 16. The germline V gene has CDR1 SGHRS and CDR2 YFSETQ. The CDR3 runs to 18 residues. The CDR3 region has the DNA TGCGCCAGCAGCCCAGGAGTAAGACCGGGACAGAGTAATTCACCCCTCCACTTT. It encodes CASSPGVRPGQSNSPLHF.

The CDR3 DNA reads TGTGCCGTGGGACTAGCAGCCTACAATGAGCAGTTCTTC. Its protein product is CAVGLAAYNEQFF. The chain combines TRBV6-5 with TRBJ2-1, with 9 bases fitting TRBD2. The CDR3 consists of 13 residues. The ends lost 11 bases at V and 2 bases at J; junction bases unmatched: 4. Germline CDR1 reads MNHEY; CDR2 reads SVGAGI.

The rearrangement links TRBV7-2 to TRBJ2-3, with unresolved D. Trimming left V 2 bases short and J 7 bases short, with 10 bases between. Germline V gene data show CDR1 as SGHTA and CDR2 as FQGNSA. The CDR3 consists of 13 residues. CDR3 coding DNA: TGTGCCAGCAGCTTAAGTGGGGTAAATACGCAGTATTTT. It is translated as CASSLSGVNTQYF.

The chain's CDR3 is CASSSDGLVTEAFF. The DNA for the CDR3 is TGTGCCAGCAGCTCGGACGGGTTAGTCACTGAAGCTTTCTTT. The chain is built from TRBV28 and TRBJ1-1; D is unresolved. Germline V gene sequence: CDR1 MDHEN, CDR2 SYDVKM. The CDR3 covers 14 residues. V was clipped by 6 bases and J by 4 bases, with 15 bases between them.

The CDR3 coding sequence is TGTGCCAGCTCACCAAGCAGGGGGGTGCGAGAGACCCAGTACTTC. This translates into CASSPSRGVRETQYF. J is TRBJ2-5 and V is TRBV18; possible D gene TRBD1, 7 bases. Trimming took off 2 bases at V and 4 bases at J, with 14 bases between the two ends. Germline V CDR1 and CDR2: KGHSH, LQKENI. This CDR3 is 15 amino acids long. The whole variable domain, remainder taken from reference TRBV18 and TRBJ2-5, is NAGVMQNPRHLVRRRGQEARLRCSPMKGHSHVYWYRQLPEEGLKFMVYLQKENIIDESGMPKERFSAEFPKEGPSILRIQQVVRGDSAAYFCASSPSRGVRETQYFGPGTRLLVL.

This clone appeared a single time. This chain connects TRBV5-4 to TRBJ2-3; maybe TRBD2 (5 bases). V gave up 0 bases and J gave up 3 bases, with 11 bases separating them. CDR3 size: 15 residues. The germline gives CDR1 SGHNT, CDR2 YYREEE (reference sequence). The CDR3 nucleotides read TGTGCCAGCAGCTTGGCCGGGGTCAGTACAGATACGCAGTATTTT. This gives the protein CASSLAGVSTDTQYF.